This T cell receptor beta chain was obtained from a study of early T cells in non-severe SARS-CoV-2 infection. There are 11 residues in the CDR3. Trimming removed 6 bases at V and 8 bases at J, with 10 bases between. The sample holds many counts of this clonotype. TCRdb processed the 5' RACE reads anew with MiXCR; each CDR3 protein has one entry. The sample lists approximately 35,000 distinct CDR3 sequences; 4% to 5% were seen once. The specimen was whole blood. This TCR came from an adult who was a healthcare worker with PCR-confirmed SARS-CoV-2 infection or an uninfected control (not recorded which). The chain employs TRBV12-3 or TRBV12-4 and TRBJ1-2; no firm D call. CDR3 in amino acids: CASSPPGGYTF. The DNA of the CDR3 is TGTGCCAGCAGCCCCCCCGGCGGCTACACCTTC.